This T cell receptor (beta chain) was recorded in a study of blood T cell repertoires in COVID-19. Trimming cost V 0 bases and J 6 bases, with 11 bases left between them. The CDR3 runs to 15 residues. CDR1 is KGHSH and CDR2 is LQKENI in the germline V gene. Residents of 20 to 25 US areas, aged 18 to 89 years, made up the participants. Clones were sequenced by immunoSEQ multiplex PCR, and TCRdb holds only the in-frame ones, with some missing. Altogether about 220,000 clones are present, approximately 86% being singletons, with the ten largest covering roughly 14%. Sequencing was performed on PBMCs or T cells enriched from blood (not recorded which). This chain joins TRBV18 and TRBJ2-2; D uncertain. The source of this sequence is a woman between 50 and 59 years old with acute COVID-19. This chain's CDR3 is CASSPPALVPGELFF. The CDR3 DNA sequence: TGTGCCAGCTCACCACCGGCCCTGGTTCCCGGGGAGCTGTTTTTT.